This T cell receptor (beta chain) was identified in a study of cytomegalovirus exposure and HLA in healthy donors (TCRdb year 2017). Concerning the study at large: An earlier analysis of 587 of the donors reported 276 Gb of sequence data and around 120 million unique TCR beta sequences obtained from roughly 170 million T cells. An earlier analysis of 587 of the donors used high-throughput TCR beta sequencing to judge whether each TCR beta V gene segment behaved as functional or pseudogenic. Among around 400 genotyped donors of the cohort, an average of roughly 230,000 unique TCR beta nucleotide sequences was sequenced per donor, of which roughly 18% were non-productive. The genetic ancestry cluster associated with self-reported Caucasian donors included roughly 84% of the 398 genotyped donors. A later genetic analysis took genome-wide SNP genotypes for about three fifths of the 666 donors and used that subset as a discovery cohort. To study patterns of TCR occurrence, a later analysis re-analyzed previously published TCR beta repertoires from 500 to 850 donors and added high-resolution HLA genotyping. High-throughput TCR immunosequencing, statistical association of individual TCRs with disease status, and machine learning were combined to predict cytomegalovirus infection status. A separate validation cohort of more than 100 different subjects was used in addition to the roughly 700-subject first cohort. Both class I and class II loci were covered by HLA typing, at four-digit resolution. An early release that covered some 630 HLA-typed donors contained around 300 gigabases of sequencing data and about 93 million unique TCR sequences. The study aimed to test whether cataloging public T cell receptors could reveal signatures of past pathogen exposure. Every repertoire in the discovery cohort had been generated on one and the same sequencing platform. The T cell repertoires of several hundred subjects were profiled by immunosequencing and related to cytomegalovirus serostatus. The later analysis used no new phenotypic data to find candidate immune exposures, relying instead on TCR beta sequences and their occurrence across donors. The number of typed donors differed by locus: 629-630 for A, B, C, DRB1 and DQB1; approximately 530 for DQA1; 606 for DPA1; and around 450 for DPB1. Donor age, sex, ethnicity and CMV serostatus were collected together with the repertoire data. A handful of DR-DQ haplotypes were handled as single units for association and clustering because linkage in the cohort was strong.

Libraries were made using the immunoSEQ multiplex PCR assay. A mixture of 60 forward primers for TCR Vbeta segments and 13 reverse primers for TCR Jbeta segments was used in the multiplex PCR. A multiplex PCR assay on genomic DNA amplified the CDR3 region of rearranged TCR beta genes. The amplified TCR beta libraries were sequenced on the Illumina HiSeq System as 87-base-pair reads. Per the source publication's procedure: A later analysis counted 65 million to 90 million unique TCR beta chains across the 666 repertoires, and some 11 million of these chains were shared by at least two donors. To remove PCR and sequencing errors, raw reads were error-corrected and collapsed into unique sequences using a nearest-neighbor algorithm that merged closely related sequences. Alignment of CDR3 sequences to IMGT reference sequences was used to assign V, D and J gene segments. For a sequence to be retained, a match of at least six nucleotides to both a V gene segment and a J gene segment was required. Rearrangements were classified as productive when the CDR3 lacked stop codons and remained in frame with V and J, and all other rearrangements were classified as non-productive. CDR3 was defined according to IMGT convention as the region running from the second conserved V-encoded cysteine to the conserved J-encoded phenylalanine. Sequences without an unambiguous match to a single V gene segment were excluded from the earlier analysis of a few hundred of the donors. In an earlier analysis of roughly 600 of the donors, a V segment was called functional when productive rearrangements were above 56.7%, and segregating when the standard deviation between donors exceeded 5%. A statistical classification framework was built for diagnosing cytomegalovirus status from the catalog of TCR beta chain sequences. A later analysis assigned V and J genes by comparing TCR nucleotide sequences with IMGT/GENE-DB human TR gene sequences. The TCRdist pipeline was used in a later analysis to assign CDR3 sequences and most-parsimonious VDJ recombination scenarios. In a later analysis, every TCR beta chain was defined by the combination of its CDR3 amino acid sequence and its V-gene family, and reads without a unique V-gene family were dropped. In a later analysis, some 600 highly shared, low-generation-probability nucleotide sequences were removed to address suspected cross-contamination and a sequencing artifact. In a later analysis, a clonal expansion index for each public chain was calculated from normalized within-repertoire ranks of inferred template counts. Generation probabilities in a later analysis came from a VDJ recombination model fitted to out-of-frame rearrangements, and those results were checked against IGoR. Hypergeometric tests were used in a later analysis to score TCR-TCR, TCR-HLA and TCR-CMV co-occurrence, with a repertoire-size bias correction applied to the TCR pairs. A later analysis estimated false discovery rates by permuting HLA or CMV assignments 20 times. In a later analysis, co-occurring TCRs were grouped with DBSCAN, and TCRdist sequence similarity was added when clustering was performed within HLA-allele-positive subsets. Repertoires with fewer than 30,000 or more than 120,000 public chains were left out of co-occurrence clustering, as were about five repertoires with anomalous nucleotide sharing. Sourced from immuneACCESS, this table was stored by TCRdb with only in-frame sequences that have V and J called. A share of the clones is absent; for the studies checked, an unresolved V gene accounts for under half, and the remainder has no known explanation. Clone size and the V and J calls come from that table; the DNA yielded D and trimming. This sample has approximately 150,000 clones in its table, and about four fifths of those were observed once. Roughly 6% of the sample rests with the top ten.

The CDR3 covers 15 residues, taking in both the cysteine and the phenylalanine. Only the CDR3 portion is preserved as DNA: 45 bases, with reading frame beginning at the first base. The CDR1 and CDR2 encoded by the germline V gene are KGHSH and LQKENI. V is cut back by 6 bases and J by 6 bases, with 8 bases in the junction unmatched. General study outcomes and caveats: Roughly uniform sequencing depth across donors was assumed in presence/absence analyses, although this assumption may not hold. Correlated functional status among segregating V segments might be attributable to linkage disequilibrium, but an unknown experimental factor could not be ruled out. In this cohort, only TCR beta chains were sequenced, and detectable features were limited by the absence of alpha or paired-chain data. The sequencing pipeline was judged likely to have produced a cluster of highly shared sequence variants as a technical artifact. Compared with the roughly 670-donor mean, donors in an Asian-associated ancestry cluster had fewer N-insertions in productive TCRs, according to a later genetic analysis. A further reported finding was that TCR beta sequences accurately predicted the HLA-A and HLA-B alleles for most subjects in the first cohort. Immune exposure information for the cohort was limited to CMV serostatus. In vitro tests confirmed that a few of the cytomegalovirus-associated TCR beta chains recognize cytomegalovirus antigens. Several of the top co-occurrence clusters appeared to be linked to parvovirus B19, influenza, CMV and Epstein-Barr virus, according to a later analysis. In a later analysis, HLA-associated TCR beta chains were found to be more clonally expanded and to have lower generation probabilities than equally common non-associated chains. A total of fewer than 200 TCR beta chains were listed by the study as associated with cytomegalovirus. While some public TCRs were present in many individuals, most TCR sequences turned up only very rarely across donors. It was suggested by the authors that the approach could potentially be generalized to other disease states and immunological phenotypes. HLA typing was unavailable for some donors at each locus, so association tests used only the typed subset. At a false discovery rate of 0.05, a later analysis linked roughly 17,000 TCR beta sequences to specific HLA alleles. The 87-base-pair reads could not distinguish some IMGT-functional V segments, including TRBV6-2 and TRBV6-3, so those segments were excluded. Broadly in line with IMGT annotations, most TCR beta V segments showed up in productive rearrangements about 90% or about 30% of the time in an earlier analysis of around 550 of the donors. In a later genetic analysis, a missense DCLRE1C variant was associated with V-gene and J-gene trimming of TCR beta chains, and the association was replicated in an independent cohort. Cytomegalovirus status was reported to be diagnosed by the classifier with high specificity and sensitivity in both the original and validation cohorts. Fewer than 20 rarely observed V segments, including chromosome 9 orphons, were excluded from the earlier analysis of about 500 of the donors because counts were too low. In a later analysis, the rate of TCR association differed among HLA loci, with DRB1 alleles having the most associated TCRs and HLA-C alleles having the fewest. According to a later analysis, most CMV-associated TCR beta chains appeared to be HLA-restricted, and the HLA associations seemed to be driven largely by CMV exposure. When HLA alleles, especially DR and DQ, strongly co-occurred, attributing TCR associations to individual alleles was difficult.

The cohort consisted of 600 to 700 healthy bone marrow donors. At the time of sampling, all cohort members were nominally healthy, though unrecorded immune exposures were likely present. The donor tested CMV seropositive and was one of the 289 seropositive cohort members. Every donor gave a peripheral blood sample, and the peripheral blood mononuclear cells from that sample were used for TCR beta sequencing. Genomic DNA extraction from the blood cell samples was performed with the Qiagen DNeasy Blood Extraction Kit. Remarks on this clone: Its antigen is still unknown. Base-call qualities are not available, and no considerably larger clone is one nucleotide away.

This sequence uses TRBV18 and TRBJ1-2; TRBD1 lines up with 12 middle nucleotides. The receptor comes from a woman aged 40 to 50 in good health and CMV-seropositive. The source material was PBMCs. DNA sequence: TGTGCCAGCTCTTACGAGGGACAGGGGGCGGATGGCTACACCTTC. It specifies CASSYEGQGADGYTF.